This entry is about one TCR beta chain. Per the germline V gene, CDR1 is SGHTA and CDR2 is FQGNSA. The CDR3 spans 15 residues. Trimming cost V 4 bases and J 1 base, with 11 bases left between them. The sample is drawn from a study of T cells after posttransplantation cyclophosphamide. Produced via immunoSEQ multiplex PCR; TCRdb's table is partial and in-frame only. Of 22,000 or so clones in the sample, 73% are singletons; the top ten hold approximately 0.65%. On the day of bone marrow donation, the related graft donor provided peripheral blood. Sequencing was carried out using memory CD4+ T cells sorted from PBMCs. This chain uses TRBV7-2 with TRBJ1-5; possible D gene TRBD1, 6 bases. This sequence originates from a woman aged 55 to 70 in good health, CMV-negative, and a related stem cell transplant donor. CDR3 in amino acids: CASSYSGQSNQPQHF. In DNA, the CDR3 is TGTGCCAGCAGCTACAGTGGACAGAGCAATCAGCCCCAGCATTTT.